One sample yielded the 26 T cell receptor beta chains listed below, sequenced in a study of early T cells in non-severe SARS-CoV-2 infection. Each CDR3 protein is one row after TCRdb ran MiXCR on the 5' RACE reads. The sample gives more than 95,000 distinct CDR3 sequences, 15% of which show up once; 21% is in the top ten. Sequencing was carried out using whole blood. The receptors come from an adult who was a healthcare worker with PCR-confirmed SARS-CoV-2 infection or an uninfected control (not recorded which).

As to this clonotype: A read error may be the cause here, since a much bigger clone is one base away. This sequence joins TRBV5-5 and TRBJ2-7; D remains unclear. V gave up 4 bases and J gave up 5 bases, with 10 bases separating them. Germline V gene sequence: CDR1 SGHKS, CDR2 YYEKEE (reference sequence). The CDR3 is 12 residues long. CDR3 in DNA: TGTGCCAGCAGCCACTGGGTCCACGAGCAGTACTTC. This translates into CASSHWVHEQYF.

The chain couples TRBV11-1 to TRBJ2-1, with 7 bases aligning to TRBD2. V lost 8 bases to trimming and J lost 6 bases; unmatched junction nucleotides: 7. The CDR3 totals 13 residues. Per germline, CDR1 SGHAT and CDR2 FQDESV (reference sequence). Here the CDR3 reads CASEEAGPNEQFF. As DNA, the CDR3 is TGTGCCAGCGAGGAAGCGGGACCCAATGAGCAGTTCTTC.

This clonotype was seen more than once but under ten times. The chain employs TRBV29-1 and TRBJ1-2; no clear D. V dropped 6 bases and J dropped 8 bases, with 25 bases sitting between them. The CDR3 contains 15 residues. CDR1 is SQVTM and CDR2 is ANQGSEA in the germline V gene. The CDR3 sequence is CSVDGGAAVPYGYTF. CDR3 sequence (DNA): TGCAGCGTGGACGGCGGAGCAGCTGTACCCTACGGCTACACCTTC.

This clonotype was counted at least ten times. The genes are TRBV29-1 and TRBJ2-7; the D is unclear. Trimming cost V 4 bases and J 0 bases, with 10 bases left between them. Germline assignment: CDR1 SQVTM and CDR2 ANQGSEA. The CDR3 length is 13 residues. The CDR3 nucleotides read TGCAGCGTTGCCCCGTGGAGCTCCTACGAGCAGTACTTC. Its protein product is CSVAPWSSYEQYF.

The chain uses TRBV12-3 or TRBV12-4 and TRBJ1-1; 8 nucleotides match TRBD1. V lost 6 bases, J lost 6 bases, and 6 bases stayed unmatched. This CDR3 contains 13 residues. Here the CDR3 DNA reads TGTGCCAGCAGGACAGGGGTTCGCGCTGAAGCTTTCTTT. It codes for CASRTGVRAEAFF.

This clonotype was counted a few times. The chain links TRBV12-3 or TRBV12-4 to TRBJ1-3; D is ambiguous. The CDR3 runs to 16 residues. The V end lost 3 bases, the J end lost 0 bases, and 12 bases lay between the germline ends. The CDR3 loop reads CASSLETVSSGNTIYF. DNA of the CDR3: TGTGCCAGCAGTTTGGAGACGGTCAGCTCTGGAAACACCATATATTTT.

At least ten counts were recorded for this clonotype. The chain carries TRBV5-1 and TRBJ1-1; D might be TRBD1 (5 bases). This CDR3 contains 15 residues. The germline CDR1 and CDR2 sequences are SGHRS and YFSETQ. The V end lost 0 bases, the J end lost 3 bases, and 12 bases lay between the germline ends. The CDR3 sequence: CASSLVRGPYTEAFF. The CDR3 nucleotides read TGCGCCAGCAGCTTGGTGAGGGGTCCTTACACTGAAGCTTTCTTT.

The CDR3 sequence is CSVAPGNTEAFF. In DNA, the CDR3 is TGCAGCGTTGCCCCGGGGAACACTGAAGCTTTCTTT. The rearrangement joins TRBV29-1 to TRBJ1-1; D remains unclear. V was clipped by 4 bases and J by 1 base, with 7 bases between them. CDR3 length: 12 residues. CDR1 is SQVTM and CDR2 is ANQGSEA in the germline V gene.

This clonotype was recorded at least ten times. CDR3 sequence (DNA): TGTGCCAGCAGTTCTCTAGCCCAGGGACTAAGCCCTACGGAGCAGTTCTTC. Translation: CASSSLAQGLSPTEQFF. V usage is TRBV12-3 or TRBV12-4 and J usage is TRBJ2-1, with 7 bases aligning to TRBD2. With 4 bases clipped from V and 10 bases from J, the junction kept 19 bases outside the gene matches. This CDR3 region has 17 residues.

This chain links TRBV7-9 with TRBJ1-1; TRBD1 is a possible D gene (5 bases). V lost 0 bases to trimming and J lost 9 bases, with 14 bases between them. The CDR3 has 14 residues. Germline V gene lookup returns CDR1 SEHNR and CDR2 FQNEAQ (reference sequence). CDR3 sequence: CASSLANQGGKAFF. CDR3 DNA: TGTGCCAGCAGCTTAGCCAACCAGGGAGGAAAAGCTTTCTTT. The complete variable domain, with remaining parts taken from reference TRBV7-9 and TRBJ1-1, reads DTGVSQNPRHKITKRGQNVTFRCDPISEHNRLYWYRQTLGQGPEFLTYFQNEAQLEKSRLLSDRFSAERPKGSFSTLEIQRTEQGDSAMYLCASSLANQGGKAFFGQGTRLTVV.

This clonotype was counted ten times or more. The chain recombines TRBV2 with TRBJ1-1, with D tentatively TRBD1 (5 bases). The CDR3 is 12 amino acids. The germline gives CDR1 SNHLY, CDR2 FYNNEI. V lost 0 bases and J lost 9, with 8 bases in between. CDR3: CASSEARGKAFF. CDR3 coding DNA: TGTGCCAGCAGTGAAGCGCGGGGCAAAGCTTTCTTT.

This clonotype has a handful of counts. The V gene is TRBV3-1, the J gene TRBJ1-6; TRBD1 might be the D (5 bases). The CDR3 has 13 residues. Trimming cost V 4 bases and J 5 bases, with 6 bases left between them. The germline V gene encodes CDR1 LGHDT and CDR2 YNNKEL (reference sequence). In DNA form, the CDR3 reads TGTGCCAGCAGCCGCAGGGATAATTCACCCCTCCACTTT. Protein: CASSRRDNSPLHF.

The J gene is TRBJ2-5, the V gene TRBV27; 9 bases fit TRBD1. Germline CDR1 MNHEY, CDR2 SMNVEV (reference sequence). CDR3 length: 14 amino acids. V lost 7 bases, J lost 5 bases, and 8 bases stayed unmatched. CDR3 loop: CASTRTGADETQYF. For the CDR3, the DNA is TGTGCCAGCACCCGGACAGGGGCGGATGAGACCCAGTACTTC.

This sequence joins TRBV30 and TRBJ1-5; perhaps TRBD1 as D (5 bases). The V and J ends lost 0 bases and 2 bases respectively, with 14 bases between them. The CDR3 is 16 residues long. The germline CDR1 and CDR2 sequences are GTSNPN and SVGIG (reference sequence). DNA of the CDR3: TGTGCCTGGAGTGTAGAGGGGTCTAGGGGCAATCAGCCCCAGCATTTT. Amino acids: CAWSVEGSRGNQPQHF.

Only a few counts were recorded for this clonotype. This chain connects TRBV6-2 or TRBV6-3 to TRBJ2-7, with unresolved D. V was trimmed by 4 bases and J by 5 bases, leaving 15 bases between them. CDR3 length: 14 residues. Germline V lookup: CDR1 MNHEY, CDR2 SVGEGT. The CDR3 DNA follows: TGTGCCAGCAGTTCCCTCATCCCCAGCGACGAGCAGTACTTC. This encodes CASSSLIPSDEQYF.

The rearrangement uses TRBV6-4 and TRBJ2-3; no reliable D call. Trimming removed 7 bases from V and 1 base from J, with 12 bases in between. The CDR3 is 14 residues long. The germline V gene encodes CDR1 MRHNA and CDR2 SNTAGT. CDR3: CASKKSTGTDTQYF. CDR3 nucleotide sequence: TGTGCCAGCAAAAAGTCGACTGGCACAGATACGCAGTATTTT.

The chain uses TRBV7-9 and TRBJ2-3, with D tentatively TRBD2 (5 bases). The ends were cut back, 3 bases at V and 8 bases at J, with 6 bases in the middle. The CDR3 is 11 amino acids. Germline V CDR1 and CDR2: SEHNR, FQNEAQ (reference sequence). CDR3 bases: TGTGCCAGCAGCTTGGGAGCTACGCAGTATTTT. Protein product: CASSLGATQYF. The full variable domain, rest sourced from reference TRBV7-9 and TRBJ2-3, is DTGVSQNPRHKITKRGQNVTFRCDPISEHNRLYWYRQTLGQGPEFLTYFQNEAQLEKSRLLSDRFSAERPKGSFSTLEIQRTEQGDSAMYLCASSLGATQYFGPGTRLTVL.

Turning to this clonotype: Compared with germline, one end of the junction differs, possibly owing to a read error. The chain couples TRBV4-1 to TRBJ2-1; 9 positions match TRBD1. Germline CDR1 reads MGHRA; CDR2 reads YSYEKL. The CDR3 runs 17 residues. CDR3 in amino acids: CASSQGRARTGVPEQFF. The CDR3 nucleotides are TGCGCCAGCAGTCAAGGCCGCGCCCGGACAGGGGTCCCTGAGCAGTTCTTC.

V usage is TRBV6-1 and J usage is TRBJ2-5; the D gene is possibly TRBD1 (5 bases). Per the germline V gene, CDR1 is MNHNS and CDR2 is SASEGT. The CDR3 has 13 amino acids. V was shortened by 7 bases and J by 2 bases, with 11 bases between the two germline ends. The DNA of the CDR3 is TGTGCCAGCATAAAGACAGATCAAGAGACCCAGTACTTC. Its protein product is CASIKTDQETQYF.

In its sample, this clonotype was seen a few times. The chain joins TRBV5-1 to TRBJ2-1; the match to TRBD2 covers 10 bases. After removal of 1 base from V and 3 bases from J, the junction contained 4 bases not matched to a gene. The CDR3 is 16 amino acids. Germline V gene data show CDR1 as SGHRS and CDR2 as YFSETQ. CDR3 in DNA: TGCGCCAGCAGCTTGACCAGACTAGCGGGCTACAATGAGCAGTTCTTC. Its protein product is CASSLTRLAGYNEQFF.

This chain's CDR3 is CSVVIAGIGNGYTF. CDR3 in DNA: TGCAGCGTGGTGATCGCGGGTATCGGGAATGGCTACACCTTC. This chain joins TRBV29-1 and TRBJ1-2; D is undetermined. The CDR3 covers 14 residues. The germline V and J ends were trimmed by 6 bases and 6 bases, with 20 bases remaining between them. Germline V gene lookup returns CDR1 SQVTM and CDR2 ANQGSEA.

This clonotype has only a few counts. The CDR3 spells CASSSTDGYTF. In nucleotides, the CDR3 is TGTGCCAGCAGCTCGACCGATGGCTACACCTTC. V and J are TRBV7-9 and TRBJ1-2; D ambiguous. The CDR3 runs to 11 residues. Trimming took off 4 bases at V and 6 bases at J, with 6 bases between the two ends. Germline lookup yields CDR1 SEHNR and CDR2 FQNEAQ (reference sequence).

In its sample, this clonotype was seen a few times. V gene TRBV20-1 combines with J gene TRBJ2-4; maybe TRBD1 (5 bases). Trimming shortened V by 1 base and J by 11 bases, and 15 bases separated the two germline ends. The CDR3 spans 13 residues. Germline lookup yields CDR1 DFQATT and CDR2 SNEGSKA (reference sequence). CDR3: CSARGPPQGVQYF. CDR3 in DNA: TGCAGTGCTAGAGGTCCACCTCAAGGGGTTCAGTACTTC.

In this sample, this clonotype turned up many times. The chain is built from TRBV7-9 and TRBJ1-4; D is ambiguous. The V gene's germline CDR1 is SEHNR and CDR2 FQNEAQ (reference sequence). The V and J ends lost 5 bases and 12 bases respectively, with 13 bases between them. The CDR3 length is 12 residues. CDR3: CASSRNGLELFF. CDR3 DNA: TGTGCCAGCAGCCGCAACGGTTTAGAACTGTTTTTT.

This chain connects TRBV5-1 to TRBJ2-1; no reliable D call. This CDR3 region has 13 residues. V was shortened by 0 bases and J by 5 bases, with 6 bases between the two germline ends. CDR1 and CDR2 from the germline V gene are SGHRS and YFSETQ. CDR3 bases: TGCGCCAGCAGCTTGGAGACCCACAATGAGCAGTTCTTC. The encoded protein is CASSLETHNEQFF.

The chain carries TRBV30 and TRBJ2-2; no firm D call. Looked up from germline, CDR1 is GTSNPN and CDR2 is SVGIG (reference sequence). The CDR3 runs to 12 residues. Trimming removed 1 base at V and 10 bases at J, with 10 bases between. Here the CDR3 DNA reads TGTGCCTGGAGTGAGGTCCCGGAGGAGCTGTTTTTT. Translated: CAWSEVPEELFF.